The entry below describes one T cell receptor (beta chain). The data belong to a study of shared clonotypes between healthy human individuals. It was at deep level that the assay was run. TCRdb's table, derived via immunoSEQ multiplex PCR, lists solely in-frame clones and lacks some. In the table there are hundreds of thousands of clones, around 96% of which are singletons. The germline CDR1 and CDR2 sequences are LGHNA and YNFKEQ. This CDR3 has 16 residues. Naive CD8 isolation took CD45RO-negative cells positively selected for CCR7 and excluded terminally differentiated effector memory CD45RA+ cells.

This sequence originates from a woman in her thirties in good health. What was sequenced was naive CD8+ T cells sorted from blood. This chain joins TRBV4-2 and TRBJ2-5, with a weak D call TRBD2 (6 bases). Judging by the DNA end, TRBJ2-7 fits better; the J call may be wrong. The CDR3 loop is CASSQDIMRDSYEQYF. The CDR3 DNA reads TGTGCCAGCAGCCAAGATATAATGCGGGACTCCTACGAGCAGTACTTC.